This T cell receptor beta chain was found in a study of CXCR3-negative and CXCR3-positive naive CD8 T cells. General study points: High diversity, comparable across both naive subsets, contrasted with much lower diversity in memory CD8+ cells. TRB CDR3 hydrophobicity was greater in CXCR3-positive naive cells than in CXCR3-negative naive cells. Naive cells, whether CXCR3-negative or CXCR3-positive, had similar TRBV-TRBJ usage, while memory cells differed. The majority of assays used fresh PBMCs, and CXCR3 expression partially decreased after cryopreservation.

On this clonotype: Its antigen is undetermined.

This CDR3 contains 15 residues. Germline V CDR1 and CDR2: SQVTM, ANQGSEA. Libraries of TRB cDNA were made by 5' RACE and carried UMIs. TCRdb reprocessed the 5' RACE reads, with one entry per CDR3 protein and no DNA. The table gives around 140,000 distinct CDR3 sequences; the top ten clones make up approximately 0.4% of it. This TCR came from a human donor in good health. Some clones in this sample may be carry-over from other donors' samples. V and J are TRBV29-1 and TRBJ2-3; with no DNA, the TCRdb D assignment of TRBD2 cannot be verified. Sequencing used naive CXCR3+ CD8+ T cells from blood. As to subset: CD45RO-CCR7+CD27+CD95- naive CD8+ T cells expressing CXCR3 (TNR3+). This CDR3 reads CSVASSVGGPDTQYF.